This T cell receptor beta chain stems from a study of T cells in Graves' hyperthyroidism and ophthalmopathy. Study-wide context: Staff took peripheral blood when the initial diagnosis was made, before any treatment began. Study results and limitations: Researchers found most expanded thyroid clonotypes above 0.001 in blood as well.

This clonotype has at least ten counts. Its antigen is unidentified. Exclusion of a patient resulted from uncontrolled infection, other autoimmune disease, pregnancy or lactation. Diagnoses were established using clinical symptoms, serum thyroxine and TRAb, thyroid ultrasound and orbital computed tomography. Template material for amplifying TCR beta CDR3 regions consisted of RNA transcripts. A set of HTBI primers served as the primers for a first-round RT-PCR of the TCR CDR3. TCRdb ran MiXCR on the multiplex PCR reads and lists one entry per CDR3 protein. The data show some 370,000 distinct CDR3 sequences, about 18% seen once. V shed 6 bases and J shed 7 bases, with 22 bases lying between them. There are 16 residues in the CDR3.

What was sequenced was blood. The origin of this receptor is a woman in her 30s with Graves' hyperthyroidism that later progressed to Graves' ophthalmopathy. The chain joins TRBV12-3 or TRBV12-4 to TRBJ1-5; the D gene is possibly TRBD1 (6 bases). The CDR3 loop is CASSQTGTPDGQPQHF. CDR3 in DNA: TGTGCCAGCAGCCAAACAGGGACTCCAGACGGGCAGCCCCAGCATTTT.